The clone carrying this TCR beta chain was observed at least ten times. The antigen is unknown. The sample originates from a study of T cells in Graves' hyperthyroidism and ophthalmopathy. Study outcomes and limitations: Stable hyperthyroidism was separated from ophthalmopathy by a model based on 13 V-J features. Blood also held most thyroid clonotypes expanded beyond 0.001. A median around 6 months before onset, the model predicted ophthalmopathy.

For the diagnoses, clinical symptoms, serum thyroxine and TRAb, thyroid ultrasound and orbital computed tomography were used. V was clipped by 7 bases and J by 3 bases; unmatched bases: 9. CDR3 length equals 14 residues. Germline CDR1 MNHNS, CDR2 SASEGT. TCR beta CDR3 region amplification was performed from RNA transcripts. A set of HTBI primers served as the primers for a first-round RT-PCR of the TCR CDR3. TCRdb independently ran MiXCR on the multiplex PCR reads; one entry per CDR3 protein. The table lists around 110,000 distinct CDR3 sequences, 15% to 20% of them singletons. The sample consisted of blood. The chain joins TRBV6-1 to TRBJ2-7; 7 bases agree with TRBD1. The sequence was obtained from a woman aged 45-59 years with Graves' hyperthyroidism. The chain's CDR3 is CASTGQWTGYEQYF. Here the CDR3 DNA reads TGTGCCAGCACCGGGCAATGGACAGGCTACGAGCAGTACTTC.